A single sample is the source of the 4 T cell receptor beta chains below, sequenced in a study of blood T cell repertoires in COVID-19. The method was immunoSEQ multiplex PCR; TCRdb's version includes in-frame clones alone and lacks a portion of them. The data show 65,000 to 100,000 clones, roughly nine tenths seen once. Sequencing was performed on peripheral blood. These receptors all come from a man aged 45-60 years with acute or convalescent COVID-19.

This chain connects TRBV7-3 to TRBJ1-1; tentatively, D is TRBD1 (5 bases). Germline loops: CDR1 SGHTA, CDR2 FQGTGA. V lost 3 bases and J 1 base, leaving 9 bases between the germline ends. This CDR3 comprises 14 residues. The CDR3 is CASSFQGANTEAFF. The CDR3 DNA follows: TGTGCCAGCAGCTTTCAGGGCGCGAACACTGAAGCTTTCTTT. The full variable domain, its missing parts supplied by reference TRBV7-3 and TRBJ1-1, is GAGVSQTPSNKVTEKGKYVELRCDPISGHTALYWYRQSLGQGPEFLIYFQGTGAADDSGLPNDRFFAVRPEGSVSTLKIQRTERGDSAVYLCASSFQGANTEAFFGQGTRLTVV.

CDR3 amino acids: CASSKKGTGNGYTF. As DNA, the CDR3 is TGTGCCAGCAGCAAAAAAGGGACAGGGAACGGCTACACCTTC. The gene calls are TRBV6-5 and TRBJ1-2; 9 bases map to TRBD1. Trimming took 6 bases from V and 8 from J; bases not matched to a gene: 10. The CDR3 totals 14 residues. CDR1 is MNHEY and CDR2 is SVGAGI in the germline V gene.

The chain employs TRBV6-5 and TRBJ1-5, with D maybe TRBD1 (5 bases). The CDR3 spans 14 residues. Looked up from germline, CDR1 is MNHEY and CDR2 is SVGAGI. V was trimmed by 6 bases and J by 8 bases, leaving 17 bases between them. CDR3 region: CASRGWGRGEPQHF. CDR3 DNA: TGTGCCAGCAGGGGCTGGGGGAGGGGTGAGCCCCAGCATTTT.

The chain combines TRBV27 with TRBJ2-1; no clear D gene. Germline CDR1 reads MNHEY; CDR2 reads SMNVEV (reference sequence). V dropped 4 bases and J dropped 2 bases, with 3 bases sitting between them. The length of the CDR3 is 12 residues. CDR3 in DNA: TGTGCCAGCAGTTCTCCCTACAATGAGCAGTTCTTC. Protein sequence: CASSSPYNEQFF.